This TCR beta chain came from a study of cytomegalovirus exposure and HLA in healthy donors. General study points: Most TCRs appeared rarely, but some public TCRs recurred in many donors. Accurate prediction of most subjects' HLA-A and HLA-B alleles from TCR beta sequences was reported.

Amplification used 60 Vbeta primers and 13 Jbeta primers. TCRdb's copy holds only in-frame clones and misses some; the assay was immunoSEQ multiplex PCR. The data show around 91,000 clones, around 64% seen once. Among the donors, all were healthy bone marrow donors. This clone was seen only a few times. The antigen is not known. Specimen: PBMCs. The sequence came from a human donor in good health.

In DNA, the CDR3 is TGTGCCAGCAGTTCTACAGGGTGGAGGACTGAAGCTTTCTTT. Encoded protein: CASSSTGWRTEAFF. The chain couples TRBV7-9 to TRBJ1-1; D is perhaps TRBD1 (6 bases). The germline V gene has CDR1 SEHNR and CDR2 FQNEAQ (reference sequence). This CDR3 has 14 amino acids. Trimming removed 6 bases from V and 5 bases from J, with 16 bases in between.